This T cell receptor beta chain is from a study of CD8 T cells in ankylosing spondylitis. Germline lookup yields CDR1 LGHDT and CDR2 YNNKEL (reference sequence). The CDR3 is 15 residues long. The trim removed 4 bases at V and 7 bases at J, leaving 3 bases unmatched. TCRdb re-called the 5' RACE reads with MiXCR, one entry per CDR3 protein. Here the sample spans around 340,000 distinct CDR3 sequences, 20% being singletons. The V call is TRBV3-1, the J call TRBJ1-6; 11 bases fit TRBD1. This sequence originates from a male donor with ankylosing spondylitis or in good health (not recorded which). Sequences were obtained from blood, either unsorted or a sorted T cell fraction (not recorded which). DNA for the CDR3: TGTGCCAGCAGCCCCCGGACAGGGGGCAATTCACCCCTCCACTTT. The encoded protein is CASSPRTGGNSPLHF.